This entry features one T cell receptor (beta chain) sequence. The CDR3 extends over 16 amino acids. Per germline, CDR1 ENHRY and CDR2 SYGVKD. V lost 8 bases, J lost 0 bases, and 7 bases stayed unmatched. These data belong to a study of cytomegalovirus exposure and HLA in healthy donors. Researchers ran the PCR with 60 Vbeta and 13 Jbeta primers. Clones were sequenced by immunoSEQ multiplex PCR, and TCRdb holds only the in-frame ones, with some missing. Among 150,000 to 200,000 clones listed, roughly 85% were seen once. The clonotype comes from a man in his fifties in good health and CMV-seropositive. The sequenced material came from PBMCs. The rearrangement joins TRBV10-3 to TRBJ2-2; 9 bases line up with TRBD2. The CDR3 DNA reads TGTGCCATCGAGGCTAGCGGGGATTCGAACACCGGGGAGCTGTTTTTT. This gives the protein CAIEASGDSNTGELFF.